Below, 13 T cell receptor beta chains from the same sample are listed, as sequenced in a study of blood T cell repertoires in COVID-19. Measured with immunoSEQ multiplex PCR; TCRdb has only the in-frame clones, and not every one. The profile covers 150,000 to 250,000 clones, with approximately 84% appearing a single time and roughly 6.9% taken by the ten largest. The material sequenced was PBMCs or T cells enriched from blood (not recorded which). Every receptor here comes from a man aged 40-50 years who had recovered from COVID-19.

This chain connects TRBV7-9 to TRBJ1-1; 8 bases are a match to TRBD1. There are 12 residues in the CDR3. Per germline, CDR1 SEHNR and CDR2 FQNEAQ (reference sequence). The junction had 3 bases not matched to a gene; V was cut back by 1 base and J by 11 bases. The CDR3 nucleotides are TGTGCCAGCAGCTTAGTGACAGGGGCTGCTTTCTTT. It yields the protein CASSLVTGAAFF.

The chain carries TRBV11-2 and TRBJ2-1, with 7 bases identical to TRBD2. The CDR3 spans 17 residues. Germline V gene data show CDR1 as SGHAT and CDR2 as FQNNGV. The junction had 18 bases not matched to a gene; V was cut back by 6 bases and J by 7 bases. The CDR3 DNA sequence: TGTGCCAGCAGACCACACACTAGCGTTCGAATAATGAATGAGCAGTTCTTC. The encoded protein is CASRPHTSVRIMNEQFF.

The chain couples TRBV7-2 to TRBJ2-5, with 8 bases fitting TRBD2. This CDR3 has 16 residues. Germline V gene lookup returns CDR1 SGHTA and CDR2 FQGNSA. V was pared by 1 base and J by 4 bases, with 8 bases of the junction left unmatched. The CDR3 spells CASSLVWTSQRETQYF. The CDR3 DNA is TGTGCCAGCAGCTTAGTATGGACTAGCCAAAGAGAGACCCAGTACTTC.

The rearrangement joins TRBV2 to TRBJ2-7; 9 nucleotides match TRBD1. Germline V CDR1 and CDR2: SNHLY, FYNNEI. Germline trimming cut 8 bases from V and 3 bases from J; bases unmatched to any gene: 8. The CDR3 contains 14 residues. This CDR3 is CASLPGTGHYEQYF. The CDR3 DNA sequence: TGTGCCAGCCTCCCCGGGACAGGGCACTACGAGCAGTACTTC.

This chain uses TRBV5-1 with TRBJ1-6; TRBD1 might be the D (5 bases). Germline V CDR1 and CDR2: SGHRS, YFSETQ. This CDR3 is 16 amino acids long. With 5 bases removed from V and 7 bases from J, the gap between germline ends came to 19 bases. The CDR3 DNA reads as TGCGCCAGCAGTCCGACAAGCGGGGGTTCGAATTCACCCCTCCACTTT. Translated: CASSPTSGGSNSPLHF.

The chain's CDR3 is CASSLAGSGVQETQYF. DNA of the CDR3: TGTGCCAGCAGCTTAGCAGGATCGGGAGTCCAAGAGACCCAGTACTTC. J is TRBJ2-5 and V is TRBV7-9, with a weak D call TRBD2 (6 bases). Trimming left V 0 bases short and J 1 base short, with 12 bases between. The CDR3 is 16 amino acids. The germline gives CDR1 SEHNR, CDR2 FQNEAQ (reference sequence).

The chain has TRBV19 and TRBJ1-6; tentatively, D is TRBD1 (6 bases). The length of the CDR3 is 17 residues. Germline assignment: CDR1 LNHDA and CDR2 SQIVND (reference sequence). The ends were cut back, 3 bases at V and 0 bases at J, with 12 bases in the middle. CDR3 sequence reads: CASSMSQGSSYNSPLHF. The CDR3, as DNA: TGTGCCAGTAGTATGTCGCAGGGGAGCTCCTATAATTCACCCCTCCACTTT.

The genes are TRBV28 and TRBJ2-3; 9 nucleotides agree with TRBD2. J lost 2 bases, V lost 2 bases, and 8 bases had no gene match. Germline-derived CDR1 and CDR2 are MDHEN and SYDVKM. The CDR3 length is 17 residues. Written as DNA, the CDR3 is TGTGCCAGCAGTTTACTCCAACCGGGACTAGCCACAGATACGCAGTATTTT. Amino acid sequence: CASSLLQPGLATDTQYF.

This clone is a singleton in its sample. This rearrangement joins TRBV11-2 to TRBJ2-1; a weak D match, TRBD2 (5 bases). Trimming left V 0 bases short and J 1 base short, with 7 bases between. Germline-derived CDR1 and CDR2 are SGHAT and FQNNGV. CDR3 length: 15 amino acids. CDR3 in DNA: TGTGCCAGCAGCTTAGAGTCGGGGTCCTACAATGAGCAGTTCTTC. Translation gives CASSLESGSYNEQFF. The entire variable domain, with the rest obtained from reference TRBV11-2 and TRBJ2-1, is as follows: EAGVAQSPRYKIIEKRQSVAFWCNPISGHATLYWYQQILGQGPKLLIQFQNNGVVDDSQLPKDRFSAERLKGVDSTLKIQPAKLEDSAVYLCASSLESGSYNEQFFGPGTRLTVL.

The rearrangement links TRBV5-1 to TRBJ2-5, with TRBD2 matching over 9 bases. J gave up 2 bases and V 0 bases, and 5 bases lay outside the gene matches. The CDR3 extends over 16 amino acids. Germline lookup yields CDR1 SGHRS and CDR2 YFSETQ. CDR3 sequence reads: CASSLDGGGVQETQYF. In DNA form, the CDR3 reads TGCGCCAGCAGCTTGGATGGCGGGGGGGTACAAGAGACCCAGTACTTC.

J is TRBJ1-6 and V is TRBV28, with D hard to call. The germline gives CDR1 MDHEN, CDR2 SYDVKM. The CDR3 is 15 residues long. With 6 bases removed from V and 2 bases from J, the gap between germline ends came to 11 bases. The CDR3 spells CASSLVRPYNSPLHF. CDR3 nucleotide sequence: TGTGCCAGCAGCCTGGTCAGGCCCTATAATTCACCCCTCCACTTT.

The V and J genes are TRBV5-8 and TRBJ1-5; D gene ambiguous. The germline V gene has CDR1 SGHTS and CDR2 YDEGEE. V lost 0 bases and J 9 bases, leaving 13 bases between the germline ends. The CDR3 is 14 amino acids. This CDR3 reads CASSLVELSRPQHF. The CDR3 DNA reads as TGTGCCAGCAGCTTGGTTGAACTTTCTCGGCCCCAGCATTTT.

This chain links TRBV4-2 with TRBJ2-2, with 10 bases that match TRBD2. Trimming at V came to 0 bases and at J to 2 bases, leaving 3 bases not matched to a gene. The germline V gene encodes CDR1 LGHNA and CDR2 YNFKEQ. This CDR3 has 17 amino acids. CDR3 residues: CASSQDLAGVNTGELFF. CDR3 DNA: TGTGCCAGCAGCCAAGATCTAGCGGGGGTAAACACCGGGGAGCTGTTTTTT.